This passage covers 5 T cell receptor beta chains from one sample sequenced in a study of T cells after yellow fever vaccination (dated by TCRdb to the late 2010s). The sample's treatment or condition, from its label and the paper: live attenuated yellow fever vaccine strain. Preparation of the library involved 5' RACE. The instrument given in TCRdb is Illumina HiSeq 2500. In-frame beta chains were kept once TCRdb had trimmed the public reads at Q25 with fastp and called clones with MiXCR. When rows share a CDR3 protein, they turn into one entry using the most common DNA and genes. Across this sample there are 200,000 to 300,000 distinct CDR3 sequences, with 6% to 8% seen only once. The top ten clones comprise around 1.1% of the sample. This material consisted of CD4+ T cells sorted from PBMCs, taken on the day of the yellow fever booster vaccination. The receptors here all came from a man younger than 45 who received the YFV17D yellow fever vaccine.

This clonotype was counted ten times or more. The CDR3 loop is CARAASGPDNEQFF. CDR3 bases: TGTGCCAGAGCAGCATCAGGCCCCGACAATGAGCAGTTCTTC. The gene calls are TRBV7-9 and TRBJ2-1; D ambiguous. The germline gives CDR1 SEHNR, CDR2 FQNEAQ (reference sequence). Trimming cost V 9 bases and J 5 bases, with 17 bases left between them. CDR3 length: 14 amino acids.

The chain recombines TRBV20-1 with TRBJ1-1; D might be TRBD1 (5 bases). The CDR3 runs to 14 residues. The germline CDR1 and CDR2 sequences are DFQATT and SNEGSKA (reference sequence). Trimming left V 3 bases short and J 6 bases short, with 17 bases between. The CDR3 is CSARQDTGRAEAFF. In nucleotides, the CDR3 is TGCAGTGCTAGGCAGGACACCGGTAGGGCTGAAGCTTTCTTT.

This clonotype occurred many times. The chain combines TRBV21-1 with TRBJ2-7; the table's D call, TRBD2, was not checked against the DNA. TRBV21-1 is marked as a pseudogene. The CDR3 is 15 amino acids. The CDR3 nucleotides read TGTGCCAGCAGCATGGCTAGCGGTTTGATTTACGAGCAGTACTTC. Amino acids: CASSMASGLIYEQYF.

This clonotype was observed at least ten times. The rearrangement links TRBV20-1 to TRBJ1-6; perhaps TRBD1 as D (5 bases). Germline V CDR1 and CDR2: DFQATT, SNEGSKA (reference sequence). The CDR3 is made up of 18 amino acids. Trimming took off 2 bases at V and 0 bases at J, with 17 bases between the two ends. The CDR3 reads CSARSSRGLNSYNSPLHF. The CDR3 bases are TGCAGTGCTAGATCAAGCCGGGGACTCAACTCCTATAATTCACCCCTCCACTTT.

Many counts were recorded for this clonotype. CDR3 residues: CSVAEGRGYTF. CDR3 sequence (DNA): TGCAGCGTTGCGGAGGGGAGAGGCTACACCTTC. V and J are TRBV29-1 and TRBJ1-2; D perhaps matches TRBD1 (5 bases). The germline V gene has CDR1 SQVTM and CDR2 ANQGSEA. The CDR3 length is 11 residues. V lost 4 bases and J lost 8, with 11 bases in between. The variable domain in full, completed from reference TRBV29-1 and TRBJ1-2, reads SAVISQKPSRDICQRGTSLTIQCQVDSQVTMMFWYRQQPGQSLTLIATANQGSEATYESGFVIDKFPISRPNLTFSTLTVSNMSPEDSSIYLCSVAEGRGYTFGSGTRLTVV.